This TCR beta chain was identified during a study of blood T cell repertoires in COVID-19. The method was immunoSEQ multiplex PCR; TCRdb's version includes in-frame clones alone and lacks a portion of them. The sample shows roughly 100,000 clones, around 79% of them seen only once. At least ten counts were recorded for this clone. Per germline, CDR1 SGHNT and CDR2 YYREEE (reference sequence). Trimming pared 1 base from V and 0 bases from J, leaving 11 bases between. The CDR3 covers 15 residues. V and J are TRBV5-4 and TRBJ2-7; a possible D gene is TRBD2 (6 bases). The sequence was collected from a man between 70 and 80 years old with active or convalescent COVID-19. What was sequenced was peripheral blood. CDR3 protein: CASSLIAGSSYEQYF. CDR3 coding DNA: TGTGCCAGCAGCTTGATTGCGGGGAGCTCCTACGAGCAGTACTTC.